This T cell receptor beta chain stems from a study of blood T cell repertoires in COVID-19. Study-wide background: Sources were T cells, B-cell-depleted T cells, or PBMCs; the material itself was cDNA or gDNA.

As processed by the authors: Nucleated cell number was recorded as an estimate derived from reference gene primer amplification. The repertoire was sequenced with immunoSEQ multiplex PCR; TCRdb's copy has only in-frame clones and lacks some. Clone size and V and J calls were adopted from that table, with D and trimming inferred from the DNA. The sample has 650,000 to 800,000 clones, 75% to 90% seen once. Per the germline V gene, CDR1 is MNHEY and CDR2 is SVGAGI. Germline trimming cut 5 bases from V and 0 bases from J; bases unmatched to any gene: 2. The CDR3 is 14 amino acids. Sequencing was done on a sample of peripheral blood. The genes are TRBV6-5 and TRBJ2-7, with 9 bases that match TRBD2. This sequence originates from a young woman with acute or convalescent COVID-19. The chain's CDR3 is CASSMGLASYEQYF. For the CDR3, the DNA is TGTGCCAGCAGTATGGGACTAGCCTCCTACGAGCAGTACTTC.